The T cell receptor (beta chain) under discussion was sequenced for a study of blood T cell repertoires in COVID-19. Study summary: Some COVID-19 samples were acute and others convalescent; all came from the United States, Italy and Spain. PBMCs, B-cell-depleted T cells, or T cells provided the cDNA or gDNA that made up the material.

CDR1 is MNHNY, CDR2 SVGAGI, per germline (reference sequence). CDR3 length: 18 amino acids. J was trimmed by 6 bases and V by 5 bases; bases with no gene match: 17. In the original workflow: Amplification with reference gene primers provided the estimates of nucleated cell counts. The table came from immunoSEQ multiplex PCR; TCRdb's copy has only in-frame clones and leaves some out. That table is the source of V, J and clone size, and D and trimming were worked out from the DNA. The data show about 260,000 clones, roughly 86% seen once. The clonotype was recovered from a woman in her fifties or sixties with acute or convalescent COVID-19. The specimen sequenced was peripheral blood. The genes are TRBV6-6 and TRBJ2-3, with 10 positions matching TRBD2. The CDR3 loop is CASSRTYGLAVSGDTQYF. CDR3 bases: TGTGCCAGCAGTCGCACATACGGACTAGCGGTTTCGGGGGATACGCAGTATTTT.